Below are 15 T cell receptor beta chains sequenced from a single sample in a study of blood T cell repertoires in COVID-19. The repertoire was sequenced with immunoSEQ multiplex PCR; TCRdb's copy has only in-frame clones and lacks some. Of approximately 230,000 clones in the sample, about 88% were seen once. Sequencing input: peripheral blood. The origin of the receptors is a woman in her thirties or forties who had recovered from COVID-19.

The rearrangement uses TRBV3-1 (or the pseudogene TRBV3-2) and TRBJ2-3, with 8 bases that match TRBD2. The germline CDR1 and CDR2 sequences are LGHDT and YNNKEL (reference sequence). This CDR3 is 20 amino acids long. J was trimmed by 3 bases and V by 0 bases; bases with no gene match: 17. CDR3 sequence reads: CASSQDQSQRGFRPTDTQYF. The CDR3 nucleotides read TGTGCCAGCAGCCAAGATCAATCCCAGCGGGGGTTTAGGCCTACAGATACGCAGTATTTT.

The gene calls are TRBV9 and TRBJ2-1, with 7 bases identical to TRBD2. CDR1 is SGDLS and CDR2 is YYNGEE in the germline V gene. This CDR3 spans 14 amino acids. Trimming took 1 base from V and 2 from J; bases not matched to a gene: 0. The CDR3 DNA sequence: TGTGCCAGCAGCGTAAGCGGGACCTACAATGAGCAGTTCTTC. Protein: CASSVSGTYNEQFF.

This clone was found once. This chain joins TRBV14 and TRBJ2-2; 8 bases align to TRBD1. Trimming at V came to 2 bases and at J to 5 bases, leaving 13 bases not matched to a gene. Germline V CDR1 and CDR2: SGHDN, FVKESK. CDR3 size: 18 residues. The CDR3: CASSQRITAGGVTGELFF. The CDR3 DNA sequence: TGTGCCAGCAGCCAAAGAATTACGGCAGGGGGCGTAACCGGGGAGCTGTTTTTT. Using reference TRBV14 and TRBJ2-2 for the parts outside the CDR3, the full variable domain is EAGVTQFPSHSVIEKGQTVTLRCDPISGHDNLYWYRRVMGKEIKFLLHFVKESKQDESGMPNNRFLAERTGGTYSTLKVQPAELEDSGVYFCASSQRITAGGVTGELFFGEGSRLTVL.

V and J are TRBV7-2 and TRBJ2-1; the match to TRBD2 covers 7 bases. V dropped 5 bases and J dropped 2; count of bases not matched to a gene: 6. Germline CDR1 is SGHTA and CDR2 is FQGNSA. The CDR3 has 15 amino acids. CDR3 DNA: TGTGCCAGCAGCCCGGGGAGCGGGGCCTACAATGAGCAGTTCTTC. Protein sequence: CASSPGSGAYNEQFF.

The chain has TRBV29-1 and TRBJ2-5; D is undetermined. V lost 4 bases and J lost 1, with 10 bases in between. There are 13 residues in the CDR3. From germline, CDR1 is SQVTM and CDR2 ANQGSEA. The CDR3 region has the DNA TGCAGCGTTGTGGCGGCCCCCCAAGAGACCCAGTACTTC. This encodes CSVVAAPQETQYF.

In this sample, this clone turned up a few times. The CDR3 region is CASSPFGTDTQYF. As DNA, the CDR3 is TGTGCCAGCTCACCATTCGGCACAGATACGCAGTATTTT. V and J are TRBV18 and TRBJ2-3; D not certain. Germline CDR1 reads KGHSH; CDR2 reads LQKENI. V shed 2 bases and J shed 1 base, with 4 bases lying between them. The CDR3 length is 13 residues.

This clone is a singleton in its sample. The chain carries TRBV19 and TRBJ1-3, with D uncertain. This CDR3 spans 16 amino acids. Per germline, CDR1 LNHDA and CDR2 SQIVND (reference sequence). Between the trimmed V and J ends, which lost 4 bases and 0 bases, there was a span of 13 bases. The CDR3 spells CASSNDITSSGNTIYF. The CDR3 coding sequence is TGTGCCAGTAGTAATGACATAACTTCCTCTGGAAACACCATATATTTT. The entire variable domain, with the rest obtained from reference TRBV19 and TRBJ1-3, is as follows: DGGITQSPKYLFRKEGQNVTLSCEQNLNHDAMYWYRQDPGQGLRLIYYSQIVNDFQKGDIAEGYSVSREKKESFPLTVTSAQKNPTAFYLCASSNDITSSGNTIYFGEGSWLTVV.

This clone came up many times. This chain uses TRBV11-2 with TRBJ1-2; 8 nucleotides line up with TRBD1. Germline loops: CDR1 SGHAT, CDR2 FQNNGV. Trimming removed 5 bases from V and 8 bases from J; junction bases left unmatched: 7. CDR3 length equals 13 residues. The CDR3 DNA is TGTGCCAGCAGCATCCGACAGGGGAAGGGCTACACCTTC. Protein sequence: CASSIRQGKGYTF.

V usage is TRBV2 and J usage is TRBJ1-5; 10 positions match TRBD1. Trimming removed 7 bases from V and 4 bases from J; junction bases left unmatched: 7. The CDR3 has 15 amino acids. Germline V gives CDR1 SNHLY, CDR2 FYNNEI. The CDR3 reads CASKREGQGNQPQHF. CDR3 nucleotides: TGTGCCAGCAAGAGGGAGGGACAGGGGAATCAGCCCCAGCATTTT.

V and J are TRBV27 and TRBJ1-5; TRBD1 might be the D (6 bases). The V end lost 6 bases, the J end lost 0 bases, and 12 bases lay between the germline ends. Germline loops: CDR1 MNHEY, CDR2 SMNVEV (reference sequence). This CDR3 spans 15 amino acids. The CDR3 reads CASSLTGNSNQPQHF. CDR3 nucleotide sequence: TGTGCCAGCAGCCTGACAGGAAATAGCAATCAGCCCCAGCATTTT.

The chain recombines TRBV3-1 (or the pseudogene TRBV3-2) with TRBJ1-2, with D maybe TRBD1 (5 bases). Germline CDR1 is LGHDT and CDR2 is YNNKEL (reference sequence). V lost 1 base and J lost 1, with 13 bases in between. The CDR3 is 16 amino acids. CDR3 DNA sequence: TGTGCCAGCAGCCAAGGGGGGGTATACGGTAACTATGGCTACACCTTC. This codes for CASSQGGVYGNYGYTF.

V is TRBV19 and J is TRBJ1-4; the match to TRBD1 covers 10 bases. This CDR3 comprises 15 residues. Per the germline V gene, CDR1 is LNHDA and CDR2 is SQIVND (reference sequence). V shed 6 bases and J 8 bases; nucleotides not matched to a gene: 9. CDR3 residues: CASRYRDRGKEKLFF. In nucleotides, the CDR3 is TGTGCCAGTAGGTACCGGGACAGGGGTAAAGAAAAACTGTTTTTT.

The V and J genes are TRBV5-1 and TRBJ2-3, with TRBD1 identical over 8 bases. The CDR3 has 15 amino acids. The germline CDR1 and CDR2 sequences are SGHRS and YFSETQ. V shed 4 bases, J shed 2 bases, and the junction held 6 bases outside the gene matches. The CDR3 region has the DNA TGCGCCAGCAGCGTGACAGGGGAGGCCACAGATACGCAGTATTTT. This sequence encodes CASSVTGEATDTQYF.

The count of this clone is one. The chain couples TRBV7-3 to TRBJ2-1; D is possibly TRBD2 (6 bases). Germline V CDR1 and CDR2: SGHTA, FQGTGA. V gave up 3 bases and J gave up 4 bases, with 16 bases separating them. The CDR3 loop spans 16 amino acids. CDR3 DNA: TGTGCCAGCAGCTTGGCCGCCGGGGGAAGGTACAATGAGCAGTTCTTC. As protein: CASSLAAGGRYNEQFF. Drawing the rest from reference TRBV7-3 and TRBJ2-1, the complete variable domain is GAGVSQTPSNKVTEKGKYVELRCDPISGHTALYWYRQSLGQGPEFLIYFQGTGAADDSGLPNDRFFAVRPEGSVSTLKIQRTERGDSAVYLCASSLAAGGRYNEQFFGPGTRLTVL.

The chain combines TRBV7-9 with TRBJ2-1, with a weak D call TRBD2 (6 bases). From germline, CDR1 is SEHNR and CDR2 FQNEAQ (reference sequence). This CDR3 has 15 residues. V shed 5 bases and J shed 2 bases, with 13 bases lying between them. CDR3 in amino acids: CASSPRAGTYNEQFF. CDR3 nucleotides: TGTGCCAGCAGCCCCCGGGCGGGGACCTACAATGAGCAGTTCTTC.